The 15 T cell receptor beta chains listed next were all sequenced from one sample in a study of beta chain features in type 1 diabetes. Investigators reverse transcribed all isolated RNA, so they sequenced expressed TCRB transcripts. Using immunoSEQ multiplex PCR, the repertoire was profiled, and TCRdb retains in-frame clones only, with some absent. The sample carries some 150,000 clones, around a tenth recorded once. Sequenced input: central memory CD4+ T cells from blood. The source is a woman aged 35 to 49 in good health.

This clone was counted between two and nine times. This chain links TRBV14 with TRBJ2-2; no clear D gene. Between the trimmed V and J ends, which lost 4 bases and 4 bases, there was a span of 13 bases. CDR3 size: 15 residues. Germline V gives CDR1 SGHDN, CDR2 FVKESK. The CDR3 DNA reads TGTGCCAGCAGCCTAGCTCAGCTCCGCACCGGGGAGCTGTTTTTT. Protein product: CASSLAQLRTGELFF.

This clone appeared a few times. The chain employs TRBV28 and TRBJ2-7; tentative D call: TRBD1 (6 bases). The CDR3 is 13 residues long. V lost 8 bases and J 3 bases, leaving 14 bases between the germline ends. Germline-derived CDR1 and CDR2 are MDHEN and SYDVKM. The CDR3 region has the DNA TGTGCCAGCCTTGGACAGAGCATCTACGAGCAGTACTTC. Encoded protein: CASLGQSIYEQYF.

The chain combines TRBV6-6 with TRBJ1-4; D remains ambiguous. The CDR3 is 15 amino acids. The germline V gene has CDR1 MNHNY and CDR2 SVGAGI (reference sequence). V lost 4 bases to trimming and J lost 0 bases, with 9 bases between them. CDR3 in DNA: TGTGCCAGCAGTTCTACCGGGACAACTAATGAAAAACTGTTTTTT. Translation gives CASSSTGTTNEKLFF.

This clone showed up just a few times. The rearrangement joins TRBV6-5 to TRBJ1-2; possibly TRBD1 for D (5 bases). V was clipped by 2 bases and J by 5 bases, with 9 bases between them. CDR3 size: 13 residues. The germline V gene has CDR1 MNHEY and CDR2 SVGAGI. The CDR3 DNA reads as TGTGCCAGCAGTTACGTGGGGGGTTATGGCTACACCTTC. Translated: CASSYVGGYGYTF.

The CDR3: CSVEGTGADTQYF. DNA of the CDR3: TGCAGCGTTGAGGGGACAGGGGCAGATACGCAGTATTTT. V and J are TRBV29-1 and TRBJ2-3; 10 nucleotides align to TRBD1. Germline V gene sequence: CDR1 SQVTM, CDR2 ANQGSEA. V was pared by 3 bases and J by 4 bases, with 1 base of the junction left unmatched. The CDR3 has 13 residues.

This clone was observed a few times. The chain carries TRBV14 and TRBJ1-1; D call uncertain. CDR3 length: 17 amino acids. The germline V and J ends were trimmed by 1 base and 7 bases, with 22 bases remaining between them. The V gene's germline CDR1 is SGHDN and CDR2 FVKESK. This CDR3 reads CASSQVPGKGAHLEAFF. CDR3 bases: TGTGCCAGCAGCCAAGTCCCCGGGAAGGGAGCCCACCTTGAAGCTTTCTTT.

The CDR3 spells CASTERGGRDGYTF. Here the CDR3 DNA reads TGTGCCAGCACCGAAAGGGGAGGGAGGGATGGCTACACCTTC. The chain uses TRBV6-5 and TRBJ1-2; possibly TRBD1 for D (5 bases). Trimming left V 7 bases short and J 6 bases short, with 18 bases between. CDR3 size: 14 residues. Germline V gene sequence: CDR1 MNHEY, CDR2 SVGAGI.

This chain joins TRBV2 and TRBJ1-1; D gene unclear. The V gene lost 4 bases and the J gene lost 0 bases, with 6 bases spanning the gap. This CDR3 has 13 residues. The germline V gene encodes CDR1 SNHLY and CDR2 FYNNEI. Written as DNA, the CDR3 is TGTGCCAGCAGTGTCAGCGTGAACACTGAAGCTTTCTTT. Protein sequence: CASSVSVNTEAFF.

The CDR3 spells CASSRRSTEAFF. As DNA, the CDR3 is TGTGCCAGTAGTAGAAGGAGCACTGAAGCTTTCTTT. V and J are TRBV19 and TRBJ1-1, with no clear D. The CDR3 covers 12 residues. Germline CDR1 is LNHDA and CDR2 is SQIVND (reference sequence). Trimming took 4 bases from V and 4 from J, leaving 7 bases between them.

The chain is built from TRBV5-1 and TRBJ1-5; TRBD1 agrees at 8 bases. Germline V CDR1 and CDR2: SGHRS, YFSETQ. J was trimmed by 4 bases and V by 0 bases; bases with no gene match: 6. The CDR3 loop spans 16 amino acids. DNA for the CDR3: TGCGCCAGCAGCTTGGGGTCAGGGGGCCTAAATCAGCCCCAGCATTTT. Amino acid sequence: CASSLGSGGLNQPQHF.

This clone has a handful of counts. The V gene is TRBV11-1, the J gene TRBJ2-3; 10 nucleotides agree with TRBD2. The CDR3 runs to 18 residues. The junction had 11 bases not matched to a gene; V was cut back by 5 bases and J by 0 bases. Germline CDR1 is SGHAT and CDR2 is FQDESV (reference sequence). The CDR3 reads CASSQGLAGEASTDTQYF. The CDR3 DNA sequence: TGTGCCAGCAGCCAGGGGCTAGCGGGGGAGGCTAGCACAGATACGCAGTATTTT.

This clone has only a few counts. The chain has TRBV7-7 and TRBJ2-1, with D perhaps TRBD2 (7 bases). Germline assignment: CDR1 SSHAT and CDR2 FNYEAQ (reference sequence). V dropped 2 bases and J dropped 8 bases, with 13 bases sitting between them. The CDR3 is made up of 14 amino acids. The CDR3 region is CASSLRGGADEQFF. DNA of the CDR3: TGTGCCAGCAGCTTAAGAGGGGGGGCCGATGAGCAGTTCTTC.

V is TRBV5-4 and J is TRBJ2-7; 9 bases are a match to TRBD2. V shed 1 base, J shed 6 bases, and the junction held 8 bases outside the gene matches. The CDR3 runs to 15 residues. Germline V CDR1 and CDR2: SGHNT, YYREEE (reference sequence). In DNA form, the CDR3 reads TGTGCCAGCAGCTTGTTAAGGGGACTAGCTGTCGAGCAGTACTTC. It yields the protein CASSLLRGLAVEQYF.

J is TRBJ2-3 and V is TRBV18; 7 bases are a match to TRBD2. Germline V gene sequence: CDR1 KGHSH, CDR2 LQKENI. This CDR3 has 14 amino acids. V shed 5 bases, J shed 1 base, and the junction held 3 bases outside the gene matches. For the CDR3, the DNA is TGTGCCAGCTCATACACTAGCGGCACAGATACGCAGTATTTT. Translating it yields CASSYTSGTDTQYF.

This clone was counted only a few times. The chain recombines TRBV5-1 with TRBJ2-7, with D perhaps TRBD1 (5 bases). V dropped 3 bases and J dropped 5 bases, with 15 bases sitting between them. Germline CDR1 and CDR2: SGHRS and YFSETQ. The CDR3 consists of 14 residues. The CDR3 nucleotides are TGCGCCAGCAGCTCCGTGGGGCGAGGTAACGAGCAGTACTTC. Translated, it gives CASSSVGRGNEQYF.